These 11 T cell receptor beta chains were all obtained from the same sample, sequenced in a study of T-cell memory formation after mild COVID-19. TCRdb independently ran MiXCR on the 5' RACE reads; one entry per CDR3 protein. The sample has 450,000 to 650,000 distinct CDR3 sequences, more than 15% seen once. The sample consisted of PBMCs or a T cell subset sorted from them (not recorded which). The receptors come from an adult woman who had mild COVID-19 (a few samples of this study predate the infection). Cell type and time point are not known.

The CDR3 protein is CASSQTASRGPQHF. The CDR3 DNA reads TGTGCCAGCAGCCAGACGGCGTCAAGGGGGCCCCAGCATTTT. This sequence joins TRBV12-3 or TRBV12-4 and TRBJ1-5; tentatively, D is TRBD1 (5 bases). This CDR3 contains 14 residues. V was pared by 6 bases and J by 9 bases, with 18 bases between.

V is TRBV4-2 and J is TRBJ2-3, with D uncertain. CDR1 and CDR2 from the germline V gene are LGHNA and YNFKEQ. V lost 0 bases and J lost 4, with 5 bases in between. CDR3 length: 13 residues. The CDR3 is CASSQEEADTQYF. As DNA, the CDR3 is TGTGCCAGCAGCCAAGAGGAAGCAGATACGCAGTATTTT.

This clonotype was recorded a few times. The rearrangement uses TRBV12-3 or TRBV12-4 and TRBJ2-5; tentative D call: TRBD2 (6 bases). This CDR3 is built from 16 residues. V was pared by 3 bases and J by 4 bases, with 18 bases between. CDR3 sequence (DNA): TGTGCCAGCAGTTTTGCGACTAGTAGTAGGGGAGAGACCCAGTACTTC. Protein: CASSFATSSRGETQYF.

The chain is built from TRBV9 and TRBJ1-6; D not certain. The CDR3 extends over 15 amino acids. Per the germline V gene, CDR1 is SGDLS and CDR2 is YYNGEE. Trimming took 3 bases from V and 6 from J, leaving 13 bases between them. The CDR3 protein is CASSGLGERNSPLHF. Here the CDR3 DNA reads TGTGCCAGCAGCGGGCTCGGGGAGCGTAATTCACCCCTCCACTTT.

This clonotype has a handful of counts. V usage is TRBV18 and J usage is TRBJ2-1; no firm D call. Germline loops: CDR1 KGHSH, CDR2 LQKENI. V was pared by 2 bases and J by 2 bases, with 13 bases between. CDR3 length equals 16 residues. This CDR3 reads CASSPKGSPTYNEQFF. DNA of the CDR3: TGTGCCAGCTCACCAAAGGGATCTCCTACCTACAATGAGCAGTTCTTC.

A single count supports this clonotype. The CDR3 loop reads CASSLGRRGATEAFF. The DNA of the CDR3 is TGTGCCAGCAGTTTAGGGAGGAGGGGGGCCACTGAAGCTTTCTTT. The rearrangement uses TRBV12-3 or TRBV12-4 and TRBJ1-1, with a tentative D call TRBD1 (6 bases). The CDR3 spans 15 residues. V was pared by 1 base and J by 4 bases, with 13 bases between.

In its sample, this clonotype was seen a few times. The DNA for the CDR3 is TGTGCCAGCAGCAAACAGGGATTCGGTACCTACGAGCAGTACTTC. As protein: CASSKQGFGTYEQYF. The genes are TRBV13 and TRBJ2-7; tentative D call: TRBD1 (6 bases). Germline V gene sequence: CDR1 PRHDT, CDR2 FYEKMQ (reference sequence). This CDR3 has 15 residues. V lost 5 bases and J 2 bases, leaving 16 bases between the germline ends.

This clonotype was picked up a small number of times. This chain joins TRBV7-6 and TRBJ2-5; the D is unclear. This CDR3 comprises 15 residues. Per the germline V gene, CDR1 is SGHVS and CDR2 is FNYEAQ. Trimming removed 2 bases from V and 2 bases from J, with 12 bases in between. CDR3 region: CASSLLAAQQETQYF. In nucleotides, the CDR3 is TGTGCCAGCAGCTTACTGGCGGCCCAACAAGAGACCCAGTACTTC. The variable domain in full, with the rest retrieved from reference TRBV7-6 and TRBJ2-5, is GAGVSQSPRYKVTKRGQDVALRCDPISGHVSLYWYRQALGQGPEFLTYFNYEAQQDKSGLPNDRFSAERPEGSISTLTIQRTEQRDSAMYRCASSLLAAQQETQYFGPGTRLLVL.

This clonotype was seen a handful of times. The chain links TRBV24-1 to TRBJ2-7; weak D call: TRBD1 (6 bases). Trimming stripped 3 bases from V and 4 bases from J, with 6 bases between. The CDR3 has 12 amino acids. Germline lookup yields CDR1 KGHDR and CDR2 SFDVKD. CDR3 DNA sequence: TGTGCCACCAGTGATGGACAGTACGAGCAGTACTTC. The encoded protein is CATSDGQYEQYF.

This clonotype was seen more than once but under ten times. CDR3 nucleotide sequence: TGTGCCATCAGTAATCTTCTGCTTCCTAGCACAGATACGCAGTATTTT. This encodes CAISNLLLPSTDTQYF. This chain uses TRBV10-3 with TRBJ2-3; the D is unclear. The germline gives CDR1 ENHRY, CDR2 SYGVKD. This CDR3 is built from 16 residues. V was clipped by 5 bases and J by 0 bases, with 15 bases between them.

This clonotype has only a few counts. The chain couples TRBV5-5 to TRBJ2-3; D is ambiguous. Germline V CDR1 and CDR2: SGHKS, YYEKEE (reference sequence). The CDR3 extends over 15 amino acids. V was pared by 2 bases and J by 3 bases, with 13 bases between. The CDR3 sequence is CASSFPPGVTDTQYF. CDR3 sequence (DNA): TGTGCCAGCAGCTTCCCTCCGGGTGTGACAGATACGCAGTATTTT.